This T cell receptor (beta chain) was recorded in a study of blood T cells in healthy people across ages. Study-level points and caveats: TCR beta diversity per million T cells fell roughly linearly with age.

With a J-beta primer mix and a sample-barcoded 5' primer, a second PCR ran about 7 to 12 cycles. A template-switch adaptor containing 12 random nucleotides labeled each cDNA molecule. Each of the samples gave a minimum of 3 million paired-end reads that contained CDR3. TCRdb fed the 5' RACE reads into MiXCR, producing one record per CDR3 protein. The sample holds 1.5 million or so distinct CDR3 sequences; approximately 43% are singletons and the top ten take about 4%. Notes on this clonotype: The antigen is undetermined.

CDR1 is DFQATT and CDR2 is SNEGSKA in the germline V gene (reference sequence). The CDR3 is 15 amino acids. V shed 6 bases and J 4 bases; nucleotides not matched to a gene: 13. This TCR was recovered from a woman younger than 35 in good health. The specimen was blood. The chain recombines TRBV20-1 with TRBJ2-3; 7 nucleotides match TRBD2. The CDR3 here is CSAPGGGWWADTQYF. The CDR3 DNA reads as TGCAGTGCGCCTGGGGGGGGTTGGTGGGCAGATACGCAGTATTTT.